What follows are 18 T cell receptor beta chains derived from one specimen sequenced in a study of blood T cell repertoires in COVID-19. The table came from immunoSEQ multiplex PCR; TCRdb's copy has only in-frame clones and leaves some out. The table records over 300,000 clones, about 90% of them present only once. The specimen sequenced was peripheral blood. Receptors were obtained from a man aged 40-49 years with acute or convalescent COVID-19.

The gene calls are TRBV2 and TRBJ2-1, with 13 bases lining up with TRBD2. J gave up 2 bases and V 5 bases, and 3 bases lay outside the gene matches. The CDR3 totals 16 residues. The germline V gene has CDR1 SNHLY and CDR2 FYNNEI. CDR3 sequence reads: CASSMGLAGPYNEQFF. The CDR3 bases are TGTGCCAGCAGTATGGGACTAGCGGGACCCTACAATGAGCAGTTCTTC.

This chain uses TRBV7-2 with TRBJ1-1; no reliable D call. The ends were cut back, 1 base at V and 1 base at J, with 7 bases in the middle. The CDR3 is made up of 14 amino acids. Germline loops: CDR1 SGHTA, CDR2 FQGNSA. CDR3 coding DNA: TGTGCCAGCAGCTTAGTTGGCAGGAACACTGAAGCTTTCTTT. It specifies CASSLVGRNTEAFF.

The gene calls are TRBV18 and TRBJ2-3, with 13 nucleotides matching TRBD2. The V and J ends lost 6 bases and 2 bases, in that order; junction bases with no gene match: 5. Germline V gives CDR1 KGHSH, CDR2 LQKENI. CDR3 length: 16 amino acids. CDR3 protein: CASSQLAGGDTDTQYF. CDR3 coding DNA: TGTGCCAGCTCGCAACTAGCGGGGGGGGACACAGATACGCAGTATTTT. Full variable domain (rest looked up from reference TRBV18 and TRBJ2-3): NAGVMQNPRHLVRRRGQEARLRCSPMKGHSHVYWYRQLPEEGLKFMVYLQKENIIDESGMPKERFSAEFPKEGPSILRIQQVVRGDSAAYFCASSQLAGGDTDTQYFGPGTRLTVL.

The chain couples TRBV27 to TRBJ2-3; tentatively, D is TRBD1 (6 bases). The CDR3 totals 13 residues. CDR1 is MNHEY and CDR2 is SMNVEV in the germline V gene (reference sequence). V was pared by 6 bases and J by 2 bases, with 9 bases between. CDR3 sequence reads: CASRGQNTDTQYF. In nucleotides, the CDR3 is TGTGCCAGCAGAGGACAGAACACAGATACGCAGTATTTT.

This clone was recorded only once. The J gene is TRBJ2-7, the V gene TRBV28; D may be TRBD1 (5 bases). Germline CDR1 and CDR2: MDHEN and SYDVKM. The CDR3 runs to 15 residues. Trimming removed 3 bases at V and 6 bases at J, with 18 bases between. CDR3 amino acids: CASSFFTDTSLEQYF. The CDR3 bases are TGTGCCAGCAGTTTTTTTACGGACACCTCGCTCGAGCAGTACTTC.

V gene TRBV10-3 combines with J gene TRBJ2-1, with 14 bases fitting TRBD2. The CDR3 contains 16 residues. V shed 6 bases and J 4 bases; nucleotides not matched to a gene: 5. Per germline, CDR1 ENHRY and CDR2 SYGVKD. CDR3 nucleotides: TGTGCCATCAGCCCTCGGACTAGCGGGGGGTACAATGAGCAGTTCTTC. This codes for CAISPRTSGGYNEQFF.

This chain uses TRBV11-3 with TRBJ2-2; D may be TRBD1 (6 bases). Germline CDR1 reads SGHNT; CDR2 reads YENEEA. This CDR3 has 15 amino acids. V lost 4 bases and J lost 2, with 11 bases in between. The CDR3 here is CASSSQGQNTGELFF. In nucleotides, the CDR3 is TGTGCCAGCAGCTCCCAGGGACAAAACACCGGGGAGCTGTTTTTT. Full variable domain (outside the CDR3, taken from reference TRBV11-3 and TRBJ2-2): EAGVVQSPRYKIIEKKQPVAFWCNPISGHNTLYWYLQNLGQGPELLIRYENEEAVDDSQLPKDRFSAERLKGVDSTLKIQPAELGDSAVYLCASSSQGQNTGELFFGEGSRLTVL.

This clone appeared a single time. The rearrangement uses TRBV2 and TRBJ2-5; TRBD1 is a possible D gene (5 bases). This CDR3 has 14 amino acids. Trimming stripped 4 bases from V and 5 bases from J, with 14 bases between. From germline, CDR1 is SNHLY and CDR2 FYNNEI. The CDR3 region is CASSGTFSGETQYF. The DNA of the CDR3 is TGTGCCAGCAGTGGGACATTCTCCGGGGAGACCCAGTACTTC. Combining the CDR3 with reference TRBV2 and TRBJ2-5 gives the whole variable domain EPEVTQTPSHQVTQMGQEVILRCVPISNHLYFYWYRQILGQKVEFLVSFYNNEISEKSEIFDDQFSVERPDGSNFTLKIRSTKLEDSAMYFCASSGTFSGETQYFGPGTRLLVL.

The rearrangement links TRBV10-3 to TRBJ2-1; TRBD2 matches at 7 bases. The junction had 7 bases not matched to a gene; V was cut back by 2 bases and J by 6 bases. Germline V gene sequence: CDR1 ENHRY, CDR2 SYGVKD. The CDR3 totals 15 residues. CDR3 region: CAISESGTFSNEQFF. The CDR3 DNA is TGTGCCATCAGTGAGAGCGGGACCTTCTCCAATGAGCAGTTCTTC.

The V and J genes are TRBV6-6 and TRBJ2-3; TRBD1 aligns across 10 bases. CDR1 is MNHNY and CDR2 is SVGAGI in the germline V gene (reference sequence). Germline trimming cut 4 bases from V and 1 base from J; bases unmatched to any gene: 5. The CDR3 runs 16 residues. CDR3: CASSSRQGAGTDTQYF. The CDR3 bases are TGTGCCAGCAGTTCGAGACAGGGGGCAGGCACAGATACGCAGTATTTT.

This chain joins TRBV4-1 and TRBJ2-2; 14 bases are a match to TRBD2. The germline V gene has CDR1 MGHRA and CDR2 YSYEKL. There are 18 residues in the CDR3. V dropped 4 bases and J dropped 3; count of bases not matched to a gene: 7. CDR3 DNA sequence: TGCGCCAGCAGCCCGCGACTAGCGGGGGGGACGGACACCGGGGAGCTGTTTTTT. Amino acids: CASSPRLAGGTDTGELFF.

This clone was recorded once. CDR3 loop: CASSVETGVEYGYTF. The CDR3 coding sequence is TGTGCCAGCAGCGTAGAGACAGGTGTTGAGTATGGCTACACCTTC. V usage is TRBV9 and J usage is TRBJ1-2; D may be TRBD1 (6 bases). The V gene's germline CDR1 is SGDLS and CDR2 YYNGEE. The CDR3 length is 15 residues. Between the trimmed V and J ends, which lost 0 bases and 5 bases, there was a span of 14 bases. The whole variable domain, filled in from reference TRBV9 and TRBJ1-2, reads DSGVTQTPKHLITATGQRVTLRCSPRSGDLSVYWYQQSLDQGLQFLIQYYNGEERAKGNILERFSAQQFPDLHSELNLSSLELGDSALYFCASSVETGVEYGYTFGSGTRLTVV.

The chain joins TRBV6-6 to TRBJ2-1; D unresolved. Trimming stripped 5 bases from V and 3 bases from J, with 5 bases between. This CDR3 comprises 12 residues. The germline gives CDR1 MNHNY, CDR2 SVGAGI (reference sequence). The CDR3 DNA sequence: TGTGCCAGCAGTACTGGCTACAATGAGCAGTTCTTC. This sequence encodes CASSTGYNEQFF.

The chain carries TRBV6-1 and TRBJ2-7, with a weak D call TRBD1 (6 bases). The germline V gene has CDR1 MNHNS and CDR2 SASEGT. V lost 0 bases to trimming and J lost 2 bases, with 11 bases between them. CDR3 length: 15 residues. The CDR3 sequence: CASSEAWTDTYEQYF. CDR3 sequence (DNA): TGTGCCAGCAGTGAAGCTTGGACAGATACCTACGAGCAGTACTTC.

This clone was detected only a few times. The CDR3 nucleotides read TGTGCCAGCAGTCGGAGGACTAGCGGCGAAGAGACCCAGTACTTC. Encoded protein: CASSRRTSGEETQYF. This chain uses TRBV28 with TRBJ2-5; 10 bases line up with TRBD2. Trimming took 5 bases from V and 3 from J; bases not matched to a gene: 6. This CDR3 is built from 15 residues. CDR1 MDHEN and CDR2 SYDVKM come from the germline V gene.

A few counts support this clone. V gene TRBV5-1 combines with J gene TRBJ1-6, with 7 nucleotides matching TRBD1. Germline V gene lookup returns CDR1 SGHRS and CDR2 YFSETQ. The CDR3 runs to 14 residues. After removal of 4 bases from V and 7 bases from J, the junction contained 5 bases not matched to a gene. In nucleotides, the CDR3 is TGCGCCAGCAGCACTGGGGACAGAAATTCACCCCTCCACTTT. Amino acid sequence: CASSTGDRNSPLHF.

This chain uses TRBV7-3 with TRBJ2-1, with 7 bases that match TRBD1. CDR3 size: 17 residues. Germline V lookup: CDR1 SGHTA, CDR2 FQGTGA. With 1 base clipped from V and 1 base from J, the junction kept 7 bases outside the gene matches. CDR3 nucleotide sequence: TGTGCCAGCAGCTTAAGTGCAGGGGGTGGGTCCTACAATGAGCAGTTCTTC. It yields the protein CASSLSAGGGSYNEQFF.

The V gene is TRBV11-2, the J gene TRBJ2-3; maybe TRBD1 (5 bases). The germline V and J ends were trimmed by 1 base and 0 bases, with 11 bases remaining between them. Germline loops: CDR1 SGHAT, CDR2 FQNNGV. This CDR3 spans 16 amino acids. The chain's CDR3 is CASSLVVGRSTDTQYF. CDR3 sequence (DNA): TGTGCCAGCAGCTTAGTTGTGGGGCGGAGCACAGATACGCAGTATTTT. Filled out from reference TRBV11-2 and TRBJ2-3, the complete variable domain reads EAGVAQSPRYKIIEKRQSVAFWCNPISGHATLYWYQQILGQGPKLLIQFQNNGVVDDSQLPKDRFSAERLKGVDSTLKIQPAKLEDSAVYLCASSLVVGRSTDTQYFGPGTRLTVL.